This TCR beta chain was found in a study of T cell repertoires in cytomegalovirus infection. TCRdb analysed the reads with MiXCR anew, one entry per CDR3 protein. Of about 900,000 distinct CDR3 sequences detected, approximately 31% appear once; the ten largest clones hold 11% to 15%. The CDR3 totals 16 residues. Germline V lookup: CDR1 SGHNT, CDR2 YYREEE (reference sequence). Between the trimmed V and J ends, which lost 1 base and 4 bases, there was a span of 17 bases. Of note for this clonotype: The antigen is not known.

The specimen comprised cultured CD8+ T cells from PBMCs, sampled from culture after CMV antigen stimulation. The chain is built from TRBV5-4 and TRBJ1-2; D remains unclear. The receptor's source is a human donor in good health (CMV status not recorded). Some clones in this sample may be carry-over from other donors' samples. CDR3 protein: CASSLTGIGIFYGYTF. CDR3 coding DNA: TGTGCCAGCAGCTTGACCGGGATAGGGATCTTCTATGGCTACACCTTC.